A single TCR beta chain is shown here with its context. The antigen remains unidentified. Germline V gene data show CDR1 as MNHNS and CDR2 as SASEGT. The CDR3 length is 13 residues. V lost 4 bases and J 6 bases, leaving 12 bases between the germline ends. This sample stems from a study of STAT5B mutations in CD4+ large granular lymphocyte leukemia. Study results and limitations: Compared with healthy controls (2/35), patient top clones favored TRBV06 (8/27).

Data came from immunoSEQ multiplex PCR; TCRdb stores just in-frame clones and leaves some out. There are some 20,000 clones in the sample; around 76% occur only once, and 0.4% to 0.45% lies in the top ten. This TCR was sampled from a human donor in good health. Material for sequencing was CD4+ T cells from blood buffy coats. The chain recombines TRBV6-1 with TRBJ2-5; D is possibly TRBD1 (6 bases). CDR3 nucleotides: TGTGCCAGCAGTGCACAAGGGGGACAGACCCAGTACTTC. Amino acids: CASSAQGGQTQYF.